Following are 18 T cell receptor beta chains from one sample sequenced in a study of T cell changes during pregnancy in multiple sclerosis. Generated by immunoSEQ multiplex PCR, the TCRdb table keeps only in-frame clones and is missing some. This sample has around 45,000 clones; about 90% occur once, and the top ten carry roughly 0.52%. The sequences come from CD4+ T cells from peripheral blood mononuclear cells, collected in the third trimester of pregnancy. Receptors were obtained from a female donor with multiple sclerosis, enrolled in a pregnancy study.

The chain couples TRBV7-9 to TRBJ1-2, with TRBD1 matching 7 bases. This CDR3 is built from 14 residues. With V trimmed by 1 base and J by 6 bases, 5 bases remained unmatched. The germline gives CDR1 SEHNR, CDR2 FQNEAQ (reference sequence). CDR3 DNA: TGTGCCAGCAGCTTAGGAGGGGGCGTAAATGGCTACACCTTC. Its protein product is CASSLGGGVNGYTF.

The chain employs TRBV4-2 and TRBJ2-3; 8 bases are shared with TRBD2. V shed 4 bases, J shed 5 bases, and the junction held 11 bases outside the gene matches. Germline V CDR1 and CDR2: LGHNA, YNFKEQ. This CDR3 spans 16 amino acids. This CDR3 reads CASSRNGGRPQDTQYF. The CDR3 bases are TGTGCCAGCAGCCGGAACGGCGGGAGGCCCCAAGATACGCAGTATTTT.

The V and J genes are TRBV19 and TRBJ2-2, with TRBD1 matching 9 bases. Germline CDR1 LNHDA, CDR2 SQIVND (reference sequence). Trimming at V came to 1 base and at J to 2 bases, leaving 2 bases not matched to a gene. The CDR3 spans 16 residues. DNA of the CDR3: TGTGCCAGTAGTATAGTACAGGGGGCAAACACCGGGGAGCTGTTTTTT. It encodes CASSIVQGANTGELFF.

The CDR3 sequence: CASAGGSVSYNEQFF. The CDR3 nucleotides are TGCGCCAGCGCGGGGGGTAGCGTCTCCTACAATGAGCAGTTCTTC. This rearrangement joins TRBV5-1 to TRBJ2-1; TRBD2 aligns across 8 bases. Germline V CDR1 and CDR2: SGHRS, YFSETQ. J lost 0 bases, V lost 7 bases, and 6 bases had no gene match. This CDR3 has 15 residues.

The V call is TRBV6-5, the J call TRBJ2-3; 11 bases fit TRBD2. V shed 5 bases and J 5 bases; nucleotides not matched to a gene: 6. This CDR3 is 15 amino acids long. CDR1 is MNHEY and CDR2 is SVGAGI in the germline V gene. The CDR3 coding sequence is TGTGCCAGCAGTGCCAGCACTAGCGGGAGAGATACGCAGTATTTT. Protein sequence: CASSASTSGRDTQYF.

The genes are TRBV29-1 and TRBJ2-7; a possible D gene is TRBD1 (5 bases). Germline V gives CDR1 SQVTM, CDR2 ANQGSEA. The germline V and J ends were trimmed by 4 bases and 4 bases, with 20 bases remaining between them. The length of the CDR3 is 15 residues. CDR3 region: CSVGRDSPLGYEQYF. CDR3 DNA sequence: TGCAGCGTTGGTAGAGACAGTCCTTTGGGGTACGAGCAGTACTTC.

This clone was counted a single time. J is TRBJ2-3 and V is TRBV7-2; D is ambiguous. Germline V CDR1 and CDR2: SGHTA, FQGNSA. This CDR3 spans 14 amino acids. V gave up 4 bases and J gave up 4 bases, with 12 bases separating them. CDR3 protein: CASSSSLVSDTQYF. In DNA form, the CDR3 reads TGTGCCAGCAGCTCCTCCCTTGTCTCAGATACGCAGTATTTT. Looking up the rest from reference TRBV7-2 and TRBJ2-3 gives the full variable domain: GAGVSQSPSNKVTEKGKDVELRCDPISGHTALYWYRQSLGQGLEFLIYFQGNSAPDKSGLPSDRFSAERTGGSVSTLTIQRTQQEDSAVYLCASSSSLVSDTQYFGPGTRLTVL.

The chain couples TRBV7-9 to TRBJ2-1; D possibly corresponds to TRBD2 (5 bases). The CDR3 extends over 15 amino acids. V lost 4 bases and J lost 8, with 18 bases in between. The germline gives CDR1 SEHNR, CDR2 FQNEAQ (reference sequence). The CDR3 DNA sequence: TGTGCCAGCAGCTCAAGCGGCCCCACGAGCGATGAGCAGTTCTTC. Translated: CASSSSGPTSDEQFF.

CDR3 coding DNA: TGTGCCAGCAGAAAAAATAACTTCGGGAACACTGAAGCTTTCTTT. This gives the protein CASRKNNFGNTEAFF. The rearrangement uses TRBV6-6 and TRBJ1-1, with no clear D. The CDR3 sequence is 15 residues long. Trimming took 6 bases from V and 1 from J, leaving 15 bases between them. Germline CDR1 is MNHNY and CDR2 is SVGAGI (reference sequence).

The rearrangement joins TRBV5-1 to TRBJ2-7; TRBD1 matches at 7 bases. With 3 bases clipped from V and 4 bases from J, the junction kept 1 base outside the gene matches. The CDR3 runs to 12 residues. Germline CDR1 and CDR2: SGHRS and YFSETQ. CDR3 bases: TGCGCCAGCAGCTGGGACAGTTACGAGCAGTACTTC. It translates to CASSWDSYEQYF.

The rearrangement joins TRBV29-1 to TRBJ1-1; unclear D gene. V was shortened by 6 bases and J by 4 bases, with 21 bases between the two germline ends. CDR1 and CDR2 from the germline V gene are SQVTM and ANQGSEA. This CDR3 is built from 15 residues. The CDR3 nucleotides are TGCAGCGTAGCTTCGAATCCTGAGTACGGCACTGAAGCTTTCTTT. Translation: CSVASNPEYGTEAFF.

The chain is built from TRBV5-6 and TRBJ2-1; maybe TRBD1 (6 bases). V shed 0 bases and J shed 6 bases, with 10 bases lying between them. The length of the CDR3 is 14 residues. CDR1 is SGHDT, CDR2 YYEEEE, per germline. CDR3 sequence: CASSLGPQGNEQFF. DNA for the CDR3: TGTGCCAGCAGCTTGGGACCACAGGGCAATGAGCAGTTCTTC.

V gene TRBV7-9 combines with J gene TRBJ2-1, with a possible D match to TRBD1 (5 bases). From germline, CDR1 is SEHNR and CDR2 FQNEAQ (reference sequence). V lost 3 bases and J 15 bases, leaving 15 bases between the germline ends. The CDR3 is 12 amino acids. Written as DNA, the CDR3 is TGTGCCAGCAGCTTGGGGCAGGGTTTTCTGTTCTTC. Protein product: CASSLGQGFLFF.

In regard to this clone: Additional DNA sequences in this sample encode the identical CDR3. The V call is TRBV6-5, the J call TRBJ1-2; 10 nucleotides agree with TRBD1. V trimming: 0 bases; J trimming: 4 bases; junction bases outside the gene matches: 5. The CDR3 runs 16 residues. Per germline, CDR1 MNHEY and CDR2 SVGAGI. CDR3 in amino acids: CASSYSRTGGGYGYTF. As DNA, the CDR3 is TGTGCCAGCAGTTACTCTAGGACAGGGGGAGGCTATGGCTACACCTTC.

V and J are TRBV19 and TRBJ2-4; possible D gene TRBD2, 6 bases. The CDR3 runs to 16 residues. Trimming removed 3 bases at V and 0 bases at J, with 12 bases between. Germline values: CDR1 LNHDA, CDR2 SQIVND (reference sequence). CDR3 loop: CASSMVGTLAKNIQYF. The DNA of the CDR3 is TGTGCCAGTAGTATGGTCGGGACTTTAGCCAAAAACATTCAGTACTTC.

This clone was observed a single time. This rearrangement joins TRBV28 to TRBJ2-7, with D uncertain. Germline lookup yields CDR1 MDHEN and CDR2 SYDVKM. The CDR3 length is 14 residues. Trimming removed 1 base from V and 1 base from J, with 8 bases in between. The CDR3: CASSLLSHSYEQYF. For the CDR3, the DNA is TGTGCCAGCAGTTTATTGTCCCATTCCTACGAGCAGTACTTC.

This CDR3 reads CASSLEPLDRVVANEQFF. CDR3 sequence (DNA): TGTGCCAGCAGCTTAGAGCCCTTGGACAGGGTCGTTGCGAATGAGCAGTTCTTC. The rearrangement joins TRBV7-6 to TRBJ2-1, with TRBD1 matching over 8 bases. J lost 7 bases, V lost 1 base, and 15 bases had no gene match. Germline CDR1 reads SGHVS; CDR2 reads FNYEAQ. This CDR3 has 18 amino acids.

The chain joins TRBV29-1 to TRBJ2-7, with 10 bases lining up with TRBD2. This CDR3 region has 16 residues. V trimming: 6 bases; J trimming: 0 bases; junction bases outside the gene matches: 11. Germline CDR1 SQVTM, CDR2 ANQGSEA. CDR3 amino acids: CSVQGSSGRSSYEQYF. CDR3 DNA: TGCAGCGTCCAGGGGTCTAGCGGGAGAAGCTCCTACGAGCAGTACTTC.